A selection of T cell receptor beta chains follows, all from one sample in a study of neurological immune-mediated disorders. Via MiXCR, TCRdb re-called the 5' RACE reads, giving one row per CDR3 protein. The table lists some 54,000 distinct CDR3 sequences, roughly a tenth of them singletons. Input material: PBMCs. These TCRs come from a male donor with HTLV-1-associated myelopathy (HAM/TSP). The CDR3 runs from the conserved cysteine through the conserved F or W. The D gene is left open where the match is weak. The size entry is marked missing in some rows and otherwise reads once, few, many or a size class.

j_gene,d_gene,v_gene,abundance,CDR3nt,CDR3aa
TRBJ2-7,TRBD1,TRBV28,few,TGTGCCAGCAGGGGGGACAGGGGAGGGCACTACGAGCAGTACTTC,CASRGDRGGHYEQYF
TRBJ1-4,-,TRBV6-5,many,TGTGCCAGCGGTACCGCAACTAATGAAAAACTGTTTTTT,CASGTATNEKLFF
TRBJ2-3,TRBD1,TRBV20-1,many,TGCAGTGCTAGATCACAGGGGGCCGTAGATACGCAGTATTTT,CSARSQGAVDTQYF
TRBJ1-4,-,TRBV20-1,many,TGCAGTGCTAGGCTCGGGGCGAGGGGTGAAAAACTGTTTTTT,CSARLGARGEKLFF
TRBJ2-1,-,TRBV7-9,many,TGTGCCAGCAGCCCAAGGACGGCCGGCTCCTACAATGAGCAGTTCTTC,CASSPRTAGSYNEQFF
TRBJ2-3,-,TRBV7-3,many,TGTGCCAGCAGCCTTACAGGTCATAATTCCGATACGCAGTATTTT,CASSLTGHNSDTQYF
TRBJ1-1,TRBD1,TRBV10-2,many,TGCGCCAGCAGTAATAGGAACAGGGGGGACCCTGAAGCTTTCTTT,CASSNRNRGDPEAFF
TRBJ2-7,TRBD2,TRBV5-1,many,TGCGCCAGCAGCTGGACTAGCGGGGGGGCAGGATACGAGCAGTACTTC,CASSWTSGGAGYEQYF
TRBJ2-5,TRBD1,TRBV6-2/TRBV6-3,many,TGTGCCAGCAGTTATAGGACAGGCCAAGAGACCCAGTACTTC,CASSYRTGQETQYF
TRBJ1-1,TRBD1,TRBV12-3/TRBV12-4,many,TGTGCCAGCAGCCAAACAGGGGGCTCGTACACTGAAGCTTTCTTT,CASSQTGGSYTEAFF
TRBJ1-6,TRBD1,TRBV20-1,many,TGCAGTGCTAGAGGGCCCGGGGGACAGTATAATTCACCCCTCCACTTT,CSARGPGGQYNSPLHF
TRBJ2-1,-,TRBV13,many,TGTGCCAGCAGCCCACAGGGTGACCTCTACAATGAGCAGTTCTTC,CASSPQGDLYNEQFF
TRBJ1-6,-,TRBV9,-,TGTGCCAGCAGCGTAGAAGACTCGCCCCGGATGCCCCTCCACTTT,CASSVEDSPRMPLHF
TRBJ1-1,-,TRBV20-1,medium-sized,TGCAGTGCTAGCACACAGTTCAGGCCGAACACTGAAGCTTTCTTT,CSASTQFRPNTEAFF
TRBJ1-2,-,TRBV9,many,TGTGCCAGCAGCGAGAGAGAACAGGGTTCACTGCGTCACTATGGCTACACCTTC,CASSEREQGSLRHYGYTF
TRBJ2-5,-,TRBV5-1,many,TGCGCCAGCAGCCCCGGGACAACATCCCAAGAGACCCAGTACTTC,CASSPGTTSQETQYF
TRBJ2-7,-,TRBV5-1,many,TGCGCCAGCAACGAGGGCGGACGGAGCTCCTACGAGCAGTACTTC,CASNEGGRSSYEQYF
TRBJ2-7,-,TRBV5-1,many,TGCGCCAGCAGCTTGGTCTCAGGCAAGGGGGAGCAGTACTTC,CASSLVSGKGEQYF
TRBJ1-6,TRBD1,TRBV12-3/TRBV12-4,many,TGTGCCAGCAGTTTAGGGACAGGGACATCACCCCTCCACTTT,CASSLGTGTSPLHF
TRBJ1-2,-,TRBV6-2/TRBV6-3,many,TGTGCCAGCAGTCCCCGACGGCTTGGCTACACCTTC,CASSPRRLGYTF
TRBJ2-6,TRBD1,TRBV5-1,many,TGCGCCAGCAGCCCGGCGACAGGGCCGAGCTCTGGGGCCAACGTCCTGACTTTC,CASSPATGPSSGANVLTF
TRBJ2-1,-,TRBV2,-,TGTGCCAGCAGTGAAGTAGGGAGAGATGAGCAGTTCTTC,CASSEVGRDEQFF
TRBJ2-2,-,TRBV7-2,many,TGTGCCAGCACCCCGGCCGGGGGTGTCGGGGAGCTGTTTTTT,CASTPAGGVGELFF
TRBJ2-1,TRBD2,TRBV20-1,many,TGCAGTGCTACTAGCGGGGGGCTCCGGGGTGGGGCACAAGATGAGCAGTTCTTC,CSATSGGLRGGAQDEQFF
TRBJ1-5,-,TRBV5-1,many,TGCGCCAGCAGTTCCACCCCAGATCAGCCCCAGCATTTT,CASSSTPDQPQHF
TRBJ1-2,TRBD1,TRBV20-1,many,TGCAGTGCTAGACCCCCAGGGGGCGCGAATGGCTACACCTTC,CSARPPGGANGYTF
TRBJ1-5,-,TRBV15,many,TGTGCCACCAGCGTAGGAGGGTCCAATCAGCCCCAGCATTTT,CATSVGGSNQPQHF
TRBJ1-5,TRBD1,TRBV7-7,many,TGTGCTAGCAGCCAAGGGACAGGGGATTCCCCCCAGCATTTT,CASSQGTGDSPQHF
TRBJ1-1,TRBD1,TRBV9,many,TGTGCCAGCAGCGGAGGGACAGACTATGAAGCTTTCTTT,CASSGGTDYEAFF
TRBJ2-5,-,TRBV20-1,many,TGCAGTGCAAACCCTCTAGCGCGAGAGACCCAGTACTTC,CSANPLARETQYF
TRBJ1-2,-,TRBV2,many,TGTGCCAGCAGTGACGGACTAGGAAACTATGGCTACACCTTC,CASSDGLGNYGYTF
TRBJ2-1,TRBD2,TRBV7-3,many,TGTGCCAGCAGTCCCCTAGCGGGGGTCCTGTTCTTC,CASSPLAGVLFF
TRBJ2-3,-,TRBV15,many,TGTGCCACCAGCGGGCCTTCTAGCACAGATACGCAGTATTTT,CATSGPSSTDTQYF
TRBJ1-1,-,TRBV9,-,TGTGCCAGCAGCGTAGTGGGTTTAAGGGACACTGAAGCTTTCTTT,CASSVVGLRDTEAFF
TRBJ1-3,-,TRBV7-2,many,TGTGCCAGCAGCTTAAGTCCGGTCCATCCTGGAAACACCATATATTTT,CASSLSPVHPGNTIYF
TRBJ2-1,-,TRBV6-6,many,TGTGCCAGCAGATCCTACACAACGGACAATGAGCAGTTCTTC,CASRSYTTDNEQFF
TRBJ2-3,TRBD2,TRBV6-5,few,TGTGCCAGCAGGTTGGGGGGGGTAGGCACAGATACGCAGTATTTT,CASRLGGVGTDTQYF
TRBJ2-6,-,TRBV5-1,few,TGCGCCAGCAGCTTGGGGAGCGGGGCCAACGTCCTGACTTTC,CASSLGSGANVLTF
TRBJ1-2,-,TRBV29-1,many,TGCAGCGTTGGTGGATCTAACTATGGCTACACCTTC,CSVGGSNYGYTF
TRBJ2-4,-,TRBV7-9,once,TGTGCCAGCAGCTTGAACGCCAGGGGTGGAGGCAAAAACATTCAGTACTTC,CASSLNARGGGKNIQYF
TRBJ2-3,-,TRBV20-1,-,TGCAGTTCAAACGTGGACACAGATACGCAGTATTTT,CSSNVDTDTQYF
TRBJ1-1,-,TRBV3-1,many,TGTGCCAGCAGCCCAGCACACTCGAACACTGAAGCTTTCTTT,CASSPAHSNTEAFF
TRBJ2-7,TRBD1,TRBV15,many,TGTGCCACCAGCAGAGATATCATGGCAGGGGGAAACTACGAGCAGTACTTC,CATSRDIMAGGNYEQYF
TRBJ1-1,-,TRBV20-1,many,TGCAGTGCTAGGGGCCGGACGGTGGCCACCGTAGCTTTCTTT,CSARGRTVATVAFF
TRBJ1-4,-,TRBV19,few,TGTGCCAGCCTCCCCCCCCAGGGCCGCGGTGAAAAACTGTTTTTT,CASLPPQGRGEKLFF
TRBJ1-1,-,TRBV3-1,many,TGTGCCAGCAAATTGGACGGAGAAGCTTTCTTT,CASKLDGEAFF
TRBJ1-6,TRBD1,TRBV3-1,many,TGTGCCAGCAGCCTCCCGACAGGGACTAATTCACCCCTCCACTTT,CASSLPTGTNSPLHF
TRBJ2-5,-,TRBV7-2,many,TGTGCCAGCAGCTCCCCGCCTGGAGAGACCCAGTACTTC,CASSSPPGETQYF
TRBJ2-2,-,TRBV25-1,many,TGTGCCAGCAGTGAATTCAGGGTGAACACCGGGGAGCTGTTTTTT,CASSEFRVNTGELFF
TRBJ2-4,TRBD2,TRBV6-5,many,TGTGCCAGCAGTTACGGGGGGGGAAGTGGGAACATTCAGTACTTC,CASSYGGGSGNIQYF
TRBJ1-5,-,TRBV20-1,many,TGCAGTGCCCAAAGTCATGGGAATCAGCCCCAGCATTTT,CSAQSHGNQPQHF
TRBJ1-2,-,TRBV20-1,many,TGCAGTGTTAACGGAGGGAACCAAGGGAGTGGCTACACCTTC,CSVNGGNQGSGYTF
TRBJ1-1,TRBD1,TRBV10-3,many,TGTGCCATCAGTGGGGACAGGGGGATCGCTGAAGCTTTCTTT,CAISGDRGIAEAFF
TRBJ2-7,-,TRBV20-1,many,TGCAGTGCTAGAGCCCCTTCCATAAAATCCTACGAGCAGTACTTC,CSARAPSIKSYEQYF
TRBJ2-1,-,TRBV7-2,many,TGTGCCAGCAGCTTAGTTTGGTCGGGGGCCGGGAATGAGCAGTTCTTC,CASSLVWSGAGNEQFF
TRBJ2-7,-,TRBV18,many,TGTGCCAGCTCACACGGTCCCTACGAGCAGTACTTC,CASSHGPYEQYF
TRBJ1-4,-,TRBV7-2,many,TGTGCCAGCAGCTACAGACGGACTAATGAAAAACTGTTTTTT,CASSYRRTNEKLFF
TRBJ2-2,TRBD2,TRBV7-2,many,TGTGCCAGCAGCTTACTAGCGGGGGGCGGGGAGCTGTTTTTT,CASSLLAGGGELFF
TRBJ1-1,-,TRBV20-1,many,TGCAGTGCCAATGGGAAGGGAACCCTTGGAGCTTTCTTT,CSANGKGTLGAFF